These 8 T cell receptor beta chains were sequenced from one sample in a study of T-cell memory formation after mild COVID-19. A single record per CDR3 protein comes from TCRdb applying MiXCR to the 5' RACE reads. The profile covers around 390,000 distinct CDR3 sequences, with approximately 16% appearing a single time and roughly 21% taken by the ten largest. Sequencing was carried out using PBMCs or a T cell subset sorted from them (not recorded which). The source is a young man who had mild COVID-19 (a few samples of this study predate the infection). Cell type and time point are not known.

A few counts support this clonotype. As DNA, the CDR3 is TGCGCCAGCAGCTTATTCGGGGATTACAATGAGCAGTTCTTC. Protein: CASSLFGDYNEQFF. The chain couples TRBV5-1 to TRBJ2-1, with D perhaps matching TRBD2 (5 bases). Germline V gene lookup returns CDR1 SGHRS and CDR2 YFSETQ. The CDR3 covers 14 residues. The V end lost 2 bases, the J end lost 4 bases, and 10 bases lay between the germline ends.

J is TRBJ2-5 and V is TRBV6-2 or TRBV6-3, with TRBD1 identical over 7 bases. CDR1 and CDR2 (germline): MNHEY, SVGEGT. V lost 5 bases to trimming and J lost 0 bases; unmatched junction nucleotides: 12. The length of the CDR3 is 17 residues. CDR3 sequence: CASSLVRGSSNQETQYF. The CDR3 DNA sequence: TGTGCCAGCAGTCTCGTCAGGGGGAGTAGTAACCAAGAGACCCAGTACTTC.

This clonotype was found a few times. Written as DNA, the CDR3 is TGTGCCAGCAGCTCCTGGGAAGAGCAGTACTTC. Translated, it gives CASSSWEEQYF. The chain has TRBV7-2 and TRBJ2-7; D is ambiguous. CDR3 length: 11 amino acids. Germline-derived CDR1 and CDR2 are SGHTA and FQGNSA. The V end was cut by 4 bases, the J end by 7 bases, with 8 bases between.

This clonotype was counted a few times. This chain connects TRBV7-3 to TRBJ2-3, with no clear D. Germline assignment: CDR1 SGHTA and CDR2 FQGTGA. The CDR3 is made up of 13 amino acids. Trimming removed 4 bases from V and 2 bases from J, with 7 bases in between. The CDR3 region is CASSSSTTDTQYF. DNA of the CDR3: TGTGCCAGCAGCTCGAGTACCACAGATACGCAGTATTTT. The full variable domain, rest sourced from reference TRBV7-3 and TRBJ2-3, is GAGVSQTPSNKVTEKGKYVELRCDPISGHTALYWYRQSLGQGPEFLIYFQGTGAADDSGLPNDRFFAVRPEGSVSTLKIQRTERGDSAVYLCASSSSTTDTQYFGPGTRLTVL.

V and J are TRBV3-1 and TRBJ2-1, with TRBD2 identical over 14 bases. The trim removed 5 bases at V and 8 bases at J, leaving 8 bases unmatched. The CDR3 loop spans 16 amino acids. CDR1 is LGHDT and CDR2 is YNNKEL in the germline V gene (reference sequence). This CDR3 is CASSSGTSGGWDEQFF. CDR3 bases: TGTGCCAGCAGCTCCGGGACTAGCGGGGGTTGGGATGAGCAGTTCTTC.

This clonotype was found a few times. The chain has TRBV7-6 and TRBJ1-5; the D is unclear. CDR3 length equals 12 residues. Trimming removed 11 bases from V and 3 bases from J, with 11 bases in between. The V gene's germline CDR1 is SGHVS and CDR2 FNYEAQ. The chain's CDR3 is CAAGGLNQPQHF. The CDR3 DNA reads TGTGCCGCAGGTGGTCTCAATCAGCCCCAGCATTTT.

The genes are TRBV10-3 and TRBJ2-7; no firm D call. V was cut by 5 bases and J by 0 bases, with 11 bases left in between. This CDR3 spans 14 amino acids. Germline CDR1 reads ENHRY; CDR2 reads SYGVKD. This chain's CDR3 is CAISSSPSSYEQYF. The CDR3 coding sequence is TGTGCCATCAGTTCGAGTCCGAGCTCCTACGAGCAGTACTTC.

In its sample, this clonotype was seen a few times. J is TRBJ2-5 and V is TRBV7-9, with TRBD1 matching over 7 bases. Germline assignment: CDR1 SEHNR and CDR2 FQNEAQ (reference sequence). The length of the CDR3 is 14 residues. Trimming took 8 bases from V and 4 from J; bases not matched to a gene: 10. The CDR3 region is CASSTGYRVETQYF. In DNA, the CDR3 is TGTGCCAGCTCGACAGGGTACCGTGTAGAGACCCAGTACTTC.